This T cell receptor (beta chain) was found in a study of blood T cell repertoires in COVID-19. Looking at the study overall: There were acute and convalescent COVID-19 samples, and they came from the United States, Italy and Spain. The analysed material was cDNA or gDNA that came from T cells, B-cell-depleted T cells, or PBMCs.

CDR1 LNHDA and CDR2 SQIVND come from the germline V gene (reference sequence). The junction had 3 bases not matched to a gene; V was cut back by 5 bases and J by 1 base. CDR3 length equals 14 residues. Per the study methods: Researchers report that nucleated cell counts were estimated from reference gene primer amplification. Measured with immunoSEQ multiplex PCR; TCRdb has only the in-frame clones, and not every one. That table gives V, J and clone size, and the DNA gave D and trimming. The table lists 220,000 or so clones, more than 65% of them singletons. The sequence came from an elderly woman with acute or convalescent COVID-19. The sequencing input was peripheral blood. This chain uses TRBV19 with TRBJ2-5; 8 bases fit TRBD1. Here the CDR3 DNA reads TGTGCCAGTAGTGACGGGACAGGCCAAGAGACCCAGTACTTC. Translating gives CASSDGTGQETQYF.